The clone carrying this TCR beta chain was recorded only once. Antigen: not known. TCRdb's copy holds only in-frame clones and misses some; the assay was immunoSEQ multiplex PCR. Among about 170,000 clones listed, around 88% were seen once. The data are from a study of T cell responses to AZD1222 COVID-19 vaccine. Study results and limitations: Seropositive status at baseline applied to only 5 to 7 AZD1222 recipients.

The receptor comes from an adult who received the AZD1222 COVID-19 vaccine. This material consisted of peripheral blood, taken 28 days after the second AZD1222 dose.

DNA of the CDR3: TGCGCCAGCAGAGACAGGGGTGCAACTAATGAAAAACTGTTTTTT. This gives the protein CASRDRGATNEKLFF. The chain recombines TRBV10-2 with TRBJ1-4, with TRBD1 matching over 8 bases. The CDR3 has 15 residues. The junction had 3 bases not matched to a gene; V was cut back by 6 bases and J by 0 bases. From germline, CDR1 is WSHSY and CDR2 SAAADI.